These 2 T cell receptor beta chains share one sample of origin, sequenced in a study of T-cell memory formation after mild COVID-19. TCRdb used MiXCR to reprocess the 5' RACE reads, holding one entry per CDR3 protein. Of about 340,000 distinct CDR3 sequences detected, under 25% appear once; the ten largest clones hold 21%. The sample taken for sequencing was PBMCs or a T cell subset sorted from them (not recorded which). The receptor set was obtained from a man between 18 and 35 years old who had mild COVID-19 (a few samples of this study predate the infection). Cell type and time point are not known.

This chain joins TRBV18 and TRBJ1-1; D is possibly TRBD1 (5 bases). V was clipped by 2 bases and J by 3 bases, with 13 bases between them. The CDR3 is 15 residues long. Germline loops: CDR1 KGHSH, CDR2 LQKENI. CDR3 coding DNA: TGTGCCAGCTCACCAACTTCTATGGGGGACACTGAAGCTTTCTTT. As protein: CASSPTSMGDTEAFF.

The chain recombines TRBV12-3 or TRBV12-4 with TRBJ2-6, with D unresolved. V lost 2 bases and J 4 bases, leaving 9 bases between the germline ends. This CDR3 has 15 amino acids. CDR3 protein: CASSLFNPGANVLTF. The CDR3 DNA reads TGTGCCAGCAGTTTATTCAACCCCGGGGCCAACGTCCTGACTTTC.